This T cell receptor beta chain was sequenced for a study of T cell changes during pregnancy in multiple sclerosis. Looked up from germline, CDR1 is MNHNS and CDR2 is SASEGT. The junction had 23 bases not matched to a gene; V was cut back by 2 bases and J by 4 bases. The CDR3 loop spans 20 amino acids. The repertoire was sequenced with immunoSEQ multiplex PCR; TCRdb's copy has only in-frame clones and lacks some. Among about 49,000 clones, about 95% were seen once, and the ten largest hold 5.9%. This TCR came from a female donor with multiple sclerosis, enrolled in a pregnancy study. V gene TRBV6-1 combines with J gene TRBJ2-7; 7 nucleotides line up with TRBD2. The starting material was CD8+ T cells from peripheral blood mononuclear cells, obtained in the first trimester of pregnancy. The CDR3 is CASSEPGWMGREDGEYEQYF. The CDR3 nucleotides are TGTGCCAGCAGTGAACCAGGGTGGATGGGACGGGAGGATGGGGAATACGAGCAGTACTTC.